This TCR beta chain was recorded in a study of blood T cells in healthy people across ages. CDR1 and CDR2 (germline): SGHVS, FQNEAQ. The trim removed 4 bases at V and 0 bases at J, leaving 5 bases unmatched. The CDR3 has 15 amino acids. Isolating PBMCs gave at least 6 million of these cells per sample. Next came a second PCR, run for about 7 to 12 cycles, which used a sample-barcoded 5' primer along with a J-beta primer mix. TCRdb reprocessed the 5' RACE reads via MiXCR and lists one record per CDR3 protein. The repertoire holds 1.4 million to 1.5 million distinct CDR3 sequences, around 42% seen once, with roughly 7.9% in the top ten. The count of this clonotype is one. What it recognizes is unknown. Broader study findings: In long-lived donors, naive CD4+ cell counts and diversity exceeded those of aged donors.

Sequencing was performed on blood. The chain uses TRBV7-8 and TRBJ2-7, with TRBD2 identical over 8 bases. The sequence was collected from a woman under 30 in good health. CDR3 sequence (DNA): TGTGCCAGCAGCTCGCGGGAGGACAGCTCCTACGAGCAGTACTTC. Encoded protein: CASSSREDSSYEQYF.